Following are 24 T cell receptor beta chains from one sample sequenced in a study of T cell responses to AZD1222 COVID-19 vaccine. The repertoire was sequenced with immunoSEQ multiplex PCR; TCRdb's copy has only in-frame clones and lacks some. Among under 100,000 clones listed, 86% were seen once. Sequencing was performed on peripheral blood, taken on day 0 of AZD1222 vaccination. These receptors all stem from an adult in good health.

The CDR3 bases are TGCAGTGCTAGTTACCTTTTCGACAGGGCGAGTGAAGCTTTCTTT. Translation gives CSASYLFDRASEAFF. The chain joins TRBV20-1 to TRBJ1-1, with 7 bases fitting TRBD1. Germline V CDR1 and CDR2: DFQATT, SNEGSKA (reference sequence). The CDR3 loop spans 15 amino acids. With 3 bases clipped from V and 7 bases from J, the junction kept 14 bases outside the gene matches.

CDR3 amino acids: CASSERLAYSYEQYF. CDR3 in DNA: TGCGCCAGCAGTGAGAGGCTAGCGTACTCCTACGAGCAGTACTTC. The genes are TRBV10-2 and TRBJ2-7, with TRBD2 as a possible D gene (6 bases). Trimming left V 2 bases short and J 0 bases short, with 11 bases between. Per the germline V gene, CDR1 is WSHSY and CDR2 is SAAADI. The CDR3 is 15 amino acids.

The genes are TRBV5-1 and TRBJ2-3; D is unresolved. CDR3 length equals 15 residues. The germline V and J ends were trimmed by 0 bases and 0 bases, with 8 bases remaining between them. Germline values: CDR1 SGHRS, CDR2 YFSETQ. The CDR3: CASSLGGGSTDTQYF. The DNA of the CDR3 is TGCGCCAGCAGCTTGGGGGGTGGTAGCACAGATACGCAGTATTTT.

A single count supports this clone. Sequence at one end of the junction differs from germline and may be a read error. The gene calls are TRBV2 and TRBJ2-3; possibly TRBD2 for D (6 bases). CDR1 and CDR2 (germline): SNHLY, FYNNEI. CDR3 length: 14 amino acids. The CDR3 sequence is CASREGGGTDTQYF. The CDR3 DNA sequence: TGTGCCAGCAGGGAAGGCGGGGGCACAGATACGCAGTATTTT. Together with reference TRBV2 and TRBJ2-3, the CDR3 gives the full variable domain: EPEVTQTPSHQVTQMGQEVILRCVPISNHLYFYWYRQILGQKVEFLVSFYNNEISEKSEIFDDQFSVERPDGSNFTLKIRSTKLEDSAMYFCASREGGGTDTQYFGPGTRLTVL.

J is TRBJ2-1 and V is TRBV5-1; the match to TRBD1 covers 8 bases. The CDR3 loop spans 15 amino acids. V gave up 2 bases and J gave up 0 bases; unmatched junction bases: 1. Germline V gives CDR1 SGHRS, CDR2 YFSETQ. In DNA form, the CDR3 reads TGCGCCAGCAGCTTCGGACAGGGCTCCTACAATGAGCAGTTCTTC. It yields the protein CASSFGQGSYNEQFF.

The chain links TRBV5-1 to TRBJ2-7, with a weak D call TRBD1 (6 bases). From germline, CDR1 is SGHRS and CDR2 YFSETQ. Deletions cut 5 bases from V and 3 bases from J, with 12 bases between. This CDR3 region has 13 residues. CDR3 loop: CASRAGDDYEQYF. The DNA of the CDR3 is TGCGCCAGCAGAGCAGGGGATGACTACGAGCAGTACTTC.

J is TRBJ2-3 and V is TRBV10-3; 7 bases map to TRBD2. With 0 bases clipped from V and 0 bases from J, the junction kept 3 bases outside the gene matches. CDR1 ENHRY and CDR2 SYGVKD come from the germline V gene. CDR3 size: 16 residues. CDR3 sequence reads: CAISESRSGSTDTQYF. CDR3 DNA: TGTGCCATCAGTGAGTCGCGTAGCGGGAGCACAGATACGCAGTATTTT.

This sequence joins TRBV19 and TRBJ2-7, with 8 bases identical to TRBD2. Trimming removed 7 bases from V and 3 bases from J; junction bases left unmatched: 11. CDR1 is LNHDA and CDR2 is SQIVND in the germline V gene (reference sequence). The CDR3 is 15 residues long. The CDR3 region is CASTDRAGDNYEQYF. The CDR3 bases are TGTGCCAGTACCGACCGAGCGGGAGATAACTACGAGCAGTACTTC.

V is TRBV5-1 and J is TRBJ2-1; D is unclear. This CDR3 region has 13 residues. V shed 5 bases and J shed 6 bases, with 12 bases lying between them. The germline V gene encodes CDR1 SGHRS and CDR2 YFSETQ. The CDR3 bases are TGCGCCAGCAGAGGCAGGATCAGCAATGAGCAGTTCTTC. The encoded protein is CASRGRISNEQFF. The variable domain in full, with the rest retrieved from reference TRBV5-1 and TRBJ2-1, is KAGVTQTPRYLIKTRGQQVTLSCSPISGHRSVSWYQQTPGQGLQFLFEYFSETQRNKGNFPGRFSGRQFSNSRSEMNVSTLELGDSALYLCASRGRISNEQFFGPGTRLTVL.

The chain recombines TRBV5-1 with TRBJ2-3; 7 bases are shared with TRBD2. The CDR3 runs to 15 residues. Germline V gives CDR1 SGHRS, CDR2 YFSETQ. Trimming removed 5 bases from V and 2 bases from J; junction bases left unmatched: 8. CDR3 protein: CASRIAGLHTDTQYF. As DNA, the CDR3 is TGCGCCAGCAGAATAGCGGGTCTACACACAGATACGCAGTATTTT.

The V gene is TRBV5-1, the J gene TRBJ2-4; D possibly corresponds to TRBD1 (6 bases). CDR1 SGHRS and CDR2 YFSETQ come from the germline V gene. Trimming removed 1 base at V and 8 bases at J, with 10 bases between. The CDR3 is made up of 13 amino acids. The DNA for the CDR3 is TGCGCCAGCAGCTTGACAGGGTTGGACATTCAGTACTTC. Its translation: CASSLTGLDIQYF.

The chain couples TRBV5-1 to TRBJ2-7; the D is unclear. CDR3 length: 15 amino acids. Deletions cut 0 bases from V and 11 bases from J, with 21 bases between. The germline gives CDR1 SGHRS, CDR2 YFSETQ. The CDR3 loop reads CASSLVRADPWEEYF. The CDR3 nucleotides read TGCGCCAGCAGCTTGGTTCGGGCAGATCCTTGGGAAGAGTACTTC.

The chain is built from TRBV9 and TRBJ2-7, with TRBD1 matching 7 bases. The CDR3 sequence is 15 residues long. CDR1 and CDR2 from the germline V gene are SGDLS and YYNGEE. V shed 0 bases and J 5 bases; nucleotides not matched to a gene: 8. DNA for the CDR3: TGTGCCAGCAGCGTAGCTTCGGGGACAGCCCACGAGCAGTACTTC. Residues: CASSVASGTAHEQYF. The full variable domain, in which reference TRBV9 and TRBJ2-7 provide the parts outside the CDR3, is DSGVTQTPKHLITATGQRVTLRCSPRSGDLSVYWYQQSLDQGLQFLIQYYNGEERAKGNILERFSAQQFPDLHSELNLSSLELGDSALYFCASSVASGTAHEQYFGPGTRLTVT.

J is TRBJ2-1 and V is TRBV5-1; 11 bases align to TRBD2. The V gene end was trimmed by 5 bases and the J gene end by 6 bases; junction bases not matched to a gene: 13. The CDR3 sequence is 17 residues long. Germline assignment: CDR1 SGHRS and CDR2 YFSETQ. For the CDR3, the DNA is TGCGCCAGCAGTCCCGGGACTAGCGGCCCTCGGGGCAATGAGCAGTTCTTC. It translates to CASSPGTSGPRGNEQFF.

The chain carries TRBV6-2 or TRBV6-3 and TRBJ2-1, with 9 bases lining up with TRBD1. The V and J ends lost 5 bases and 6 bases, in that order; junction bases with no gene match: 11. Germline-derived CDR1 and CDR2 are MNHEY and SVGEGT. CDR3 length: 16 residues. In nucleotides, the CDR3 is TGTGCCAGCAGTCAACTTTGGGACAGGGTATTCAATGAGCAGTTCTTC. Residues: CASSQLWDRVFNEQFF.

This clone has just one count. The chain recombines TRBV7-9 with TRBJ2-4; 10 bases fit TRBD2. The length of the CDR3 is 16 residues. The J segment lost 7 bases and the V segment lost 7 bases, leaving 13 bases of the junction unmatched. In germline, CDR1 is SEHNR, CDR2 FQNEAQ (reference sequence). Written as DNA, the CDR3 is TGTGCCAGCACCGGACTAGCGGTCCTCAAGGAGAACATTCAGTACTTC. Translated: CASTGLAVLKENIQYF. Full variable domain (outside the CDR3, taken from reference TRBV7-9 and TRBJ2-4): DTGVSQNPRHKITKRGQNVTFRCDPISEHNRLYWYRQTLGQGPEFLTYFQNEAQLEKSRLLSDRFSAERPKGSFSTLEIQRTEQGDSAMYLCASTGLAVLKENIQYFGAGTRLSVL.

CDR3 in DNA: TGCGCCAGCAGTGAGGACCGGGGACGGGTCGGGAATGAGCAGTTCTTC. Its translation: CASSEDRGRVGNEQFF. The V gene is TRBV10-1, the J gene TRBJ2-1, with D perhaps matching TRBD1 or TRBD2 (5 bases each). This CDR3 is built from 16 residues. CDR1 is WNHNN and CDR2 is SYGVQD in the germline V gene (reference sequence). V gave up 2 bases and J gave up 7 bases, with 18 bases separating them.

The chain links TRBV30 to TRBJ1-5; 9 bases are shared with TRBD1. The CDR3 totals 13 residues. J lost 3 bases, V lost 5 bases, and 2 bases had no gene match. Germline V gives CDR1 GTSNPN, CDR2 SVGIG (reference sequence). CDR3 region: CAWGQGINQPQHF. The DNA of the CDR3 is TGTGCCTGGGGACAGGGGATCAATCAGCCCCAGCATTTT.

This clone was counted once. The genes are TRBV28 and TRBJ1-5; 7 bases are shared with TRBD1. This CDR3 comprises 14 residues. The ends lost 6 bases at V and 4 bases at J; junction bases unmatched: 6. Germline V gene lookup returns CDR1 MDHEN and CDR2 SYDVKM. CDR3 residues: CASRGGTANQPQHF. CDR3 in DNA: TGTGCCAGCAGAGGCGGGACAGCTAATCAGCCCCAGCATTTT.

The chain combines TRBV28 with TRBJ1-2; 8 bases map to TRBD1. Germline loops: CDR1 MDHEN, CDR2 SYDVKM. J gave up 6 bases and V 5 bases, and 5 bases lay outside the gene matches. This CDR3 spans 13 amino acids. This CDR3 reads CASSLQGANGYTF. DNA for the CDR3: TGTGCCAGCAGTCTGCAGGGGGCTAATGGCTACACCTTC.

This rearrangement joins TRBV19 to TRBJ2-1, with 9 bases identical to TRBD2. The CDR3 has 16 residues. Per germline, CDR1 LNHDA and CDR2 SQIVND (reference sequence). V was clipped by 8 bases and J by 2 bases; unmatched bases: 10. CDR3 sequence (DNA): TGTGCCAGTTCTAATCCCGGACTAGCGCCCTACAATGAGCAGTTCTTC. Amino acids: CASSNPGLAPYNEQFF.

The CDR3 DNA is TGTGCCAGCAGCCAACTCGACGGAGGAGGGGAAAAACTGTTTTTT. This translates into CASSQLDGGGEKLFF. The chain has TRBV7-2 and TRBJ1-4; D not resolved. CDR3 length equals 15 residues. Trimming took off 5 bases at V and 8 bases at J, with 18 bases between the two ends. Germline-derived CDR1 and CDR2 are SGHTA and FQGNSA.

The V and J genes are TRBV7-9 and TRBJ1-6; the D gene is possibly TRBD1 (5 bases). Germline V gene lookup returns CDR1 SEHNR and CDR2 FQNEAQ (reference sequence). The CDR3 sequence is 15 residues long. V lost 1 base and J 5 bases, leaving 9 bases between the germline ends. CDR3 amino acids: CASSLGGADNSPLHF. The CDR3 DNA is TGTGCCAGCAGCTTAGGGGGCGCTGATAATTCACCCCTCCACTTT.

This clone was found a few times. J is TRBJ1-2 and V is TRBV7-9, with D perhaps matching TRBD1 (5 bases). This CDR3 region has 14 residues. Trimming pared 2 bases from V and 4 bases from J, leaving 11 bases between. Germline CDR1 SEHNR, CDR2 FQNEAQ (reference sequence). The CDR3 bases are TGTGCCAGCAGCTTACGCGCAGGGCTCTATGGCTACACCTTC. Residues: CASSLRAGLYGYTF.